This paragraph covers one TCR beta chain sequence. Its antigen remains unidentified. CDR1 is MGHDK, CDR2 SYGVNS, per germline. V gave up 2 bases and J gave up 8 bases, with 18 bases separating them. There are 15 residues in the CDR3. The data originate from a study of vaccination effects on CD4 cells after COVID-19. Overall study findings and caveats: Marked clonal contraction of infection- and vaccine-induced clones was seen late after vaccination.

The table came from immunoSEQ multiplex PCR; TCRdb's copy has only in-frame clones and leaves some out. The sample yields tens of thousands of clones, approximately 71% seen once. Investigators separated out CD4+ T cells once about 10 days of culture had passed. The source material was CD4+ T cells from PBMCs cultured without peptide, sampled before COVID-19 vaccination. This sequence was found in a human donor who received a COVID-19 vaccine. The rearrangement links TRBV25-1 to TRBJ1-2; D is perhaps TRBD1 (6 bases). The DNA of the CDR3 is TGTGCCAGCAGTGAAACGGGGTGGGGGCCTGGAGGCTACACCTTC. Translation gives CASSETGWGPGGYTF.